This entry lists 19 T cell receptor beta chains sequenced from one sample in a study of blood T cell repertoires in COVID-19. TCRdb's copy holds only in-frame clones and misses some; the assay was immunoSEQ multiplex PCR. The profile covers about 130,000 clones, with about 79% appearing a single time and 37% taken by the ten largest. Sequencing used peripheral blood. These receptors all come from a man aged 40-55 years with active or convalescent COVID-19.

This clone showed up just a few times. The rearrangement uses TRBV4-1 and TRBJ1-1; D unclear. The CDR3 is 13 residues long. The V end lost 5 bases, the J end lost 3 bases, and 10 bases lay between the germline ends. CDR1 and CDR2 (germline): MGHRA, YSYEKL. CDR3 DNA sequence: TGCGCCAGCAGCACCATGCGGGACACTGAAGCTTTCTTT. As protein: CASSTMRDTEAFF.

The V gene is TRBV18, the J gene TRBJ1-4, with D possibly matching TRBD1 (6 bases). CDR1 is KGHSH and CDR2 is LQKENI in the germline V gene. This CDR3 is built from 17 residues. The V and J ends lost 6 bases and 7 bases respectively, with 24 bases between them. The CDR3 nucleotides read TGTGCCAGCTCTTCCCAGCAGGGGATTTTTGATAGTGAAAAACTGTTTTTT. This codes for CASSSQQGIFDSEKLFF.

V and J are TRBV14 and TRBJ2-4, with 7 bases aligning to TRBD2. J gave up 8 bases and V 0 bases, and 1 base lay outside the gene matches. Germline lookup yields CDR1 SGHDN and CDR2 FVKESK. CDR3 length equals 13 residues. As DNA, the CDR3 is TGTGCCAGCAGCCAAGAGGGGAGGGACATTCAGTACTTC. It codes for CASSQEGRDIQYF. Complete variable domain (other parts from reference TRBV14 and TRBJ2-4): EAGVTQFPSHSVIEKGQTVTLRCDPISGHDNLYWYRRVMGKEIKFLLHFVKESKQDESGMPNNRFLAERTGGTYSTLKVQPAELEDSGVYFCASSQEGRDIQYFGAGTRLSVL.

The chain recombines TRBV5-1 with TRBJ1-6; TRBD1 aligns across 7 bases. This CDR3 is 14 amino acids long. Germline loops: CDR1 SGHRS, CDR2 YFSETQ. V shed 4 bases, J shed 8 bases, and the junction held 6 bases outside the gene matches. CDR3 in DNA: TGCGCCAGCAGCCCAGGGACAGACTATTCACCCCTCCACTTT. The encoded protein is CASSPGTDYSPLHF.

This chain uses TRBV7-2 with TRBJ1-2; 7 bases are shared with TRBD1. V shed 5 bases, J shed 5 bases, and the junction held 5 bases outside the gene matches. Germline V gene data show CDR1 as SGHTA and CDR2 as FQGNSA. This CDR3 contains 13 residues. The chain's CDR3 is CASSQDRLYGYTF. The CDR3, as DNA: TGTGCCAGCAGCCAGGACAGGCTTTATGGCTACACCTTC.

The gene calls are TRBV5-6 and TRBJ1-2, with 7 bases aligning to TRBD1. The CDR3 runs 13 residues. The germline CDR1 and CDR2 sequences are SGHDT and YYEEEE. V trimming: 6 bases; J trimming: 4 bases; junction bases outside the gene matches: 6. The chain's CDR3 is CASTVTGVYGYTF. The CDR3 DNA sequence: TGTGCCAGCACGGTAACAGGGGTCTATGGCTACACCTTC.

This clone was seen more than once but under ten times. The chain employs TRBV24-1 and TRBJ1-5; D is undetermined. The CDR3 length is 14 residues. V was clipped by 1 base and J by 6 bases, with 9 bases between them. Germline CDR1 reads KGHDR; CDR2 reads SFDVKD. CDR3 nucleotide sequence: TGTGCCACCAGTGATTTCCGGGGAGCTCAGCCCCAGCATTTT. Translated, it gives CATSDFRGAQPQHF.

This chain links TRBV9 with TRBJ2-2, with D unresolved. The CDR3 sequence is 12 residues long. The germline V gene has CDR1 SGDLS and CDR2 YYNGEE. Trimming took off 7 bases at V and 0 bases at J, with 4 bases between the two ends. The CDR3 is CASESNTGELFF. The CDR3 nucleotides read TGTGCCAGCGAGTCGAACACCGGGGAGCTGTTTTTT. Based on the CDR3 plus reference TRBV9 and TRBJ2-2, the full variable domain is DSGVTQTPKHLITATGQRVTLRCSPRSGDLSVYWYQQSLDQGLQFLIQYYNGEERAKGNILERFSAQQFPDLHSELNLSSLELGDSALYFCASESNTGELFFGEGSRLTVL.

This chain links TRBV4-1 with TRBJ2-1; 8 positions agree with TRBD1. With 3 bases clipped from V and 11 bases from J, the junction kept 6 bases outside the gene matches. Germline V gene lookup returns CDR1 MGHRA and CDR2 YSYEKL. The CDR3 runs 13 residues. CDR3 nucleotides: TGCGCCAGCAGCCACAAGACAGGGGAAAAGCAGTTCTTC. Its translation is CASSHKTGEKQFF.

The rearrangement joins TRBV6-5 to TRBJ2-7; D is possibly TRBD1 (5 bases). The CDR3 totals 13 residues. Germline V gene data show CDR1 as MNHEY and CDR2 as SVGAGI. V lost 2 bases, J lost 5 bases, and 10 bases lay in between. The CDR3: CASSYGPRDEQYF. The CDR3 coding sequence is TGTGCCAGCAGTTACGGCCCCAGGGACGAGCAGTACTTC.

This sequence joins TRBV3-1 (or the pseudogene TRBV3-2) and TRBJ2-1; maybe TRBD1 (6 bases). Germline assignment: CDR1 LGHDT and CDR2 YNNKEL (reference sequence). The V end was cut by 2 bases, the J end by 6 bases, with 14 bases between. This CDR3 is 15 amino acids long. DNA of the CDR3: TGTGCCAGCAGCCAAAGACAGGTTATCCCCAATGAGCAGTTCTTC. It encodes CASSQRQVIPNEQFF.

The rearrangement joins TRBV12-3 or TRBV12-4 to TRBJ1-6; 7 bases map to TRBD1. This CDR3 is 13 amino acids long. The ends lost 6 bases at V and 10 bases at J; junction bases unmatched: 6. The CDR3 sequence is CASSWGQSSPLHF. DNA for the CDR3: TGTGCCAGCAGCTGGGGACAGAGCTCACCCCTCCACTTT.

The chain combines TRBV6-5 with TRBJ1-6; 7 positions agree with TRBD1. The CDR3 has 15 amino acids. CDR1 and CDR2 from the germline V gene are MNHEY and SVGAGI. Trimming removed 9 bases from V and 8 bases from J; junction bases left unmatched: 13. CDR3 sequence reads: CASRTLQGSDSPLHF. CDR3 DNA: TGTGCCAGTCGGACTCTACAGGGGTCGGATTCACCCCTCCACTTT.

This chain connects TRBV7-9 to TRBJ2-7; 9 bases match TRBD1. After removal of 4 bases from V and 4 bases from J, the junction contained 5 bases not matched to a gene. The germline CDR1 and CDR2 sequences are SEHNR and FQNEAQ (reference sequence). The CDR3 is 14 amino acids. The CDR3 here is CASSSGTGIYEQYF. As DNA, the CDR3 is TGTGCCAGCAGCTCCGGGACAGGGATATACGAGCAGTACTTC.

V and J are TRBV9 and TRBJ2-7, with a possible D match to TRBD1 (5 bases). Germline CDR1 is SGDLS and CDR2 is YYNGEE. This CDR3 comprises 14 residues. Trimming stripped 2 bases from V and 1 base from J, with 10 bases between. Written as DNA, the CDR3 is TGTGCCAGCAGCGTTGAGACAGATTCCTACGAGCAGTACTTC. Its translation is CASSVETDSYEQYF.

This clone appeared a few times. CDR3 in amino acids: CASSRIPGGPTDTQYF. CDR3 DNA: TGCGCCAGCAGCCGGATCCCGGGGGGTCCCACAGATACGCAGTATTTT. The chain recombines TRBV5-1 with TRBJ2-3; 7 nucleotides align to TRBD2. This CDR3 contains 16 residues. J gave up 2 bases and V 4 bases, and 10 bases lay outside the gene matches. The germline CDR1 and CDR2 sequences are SGHRS and YFSETQ.

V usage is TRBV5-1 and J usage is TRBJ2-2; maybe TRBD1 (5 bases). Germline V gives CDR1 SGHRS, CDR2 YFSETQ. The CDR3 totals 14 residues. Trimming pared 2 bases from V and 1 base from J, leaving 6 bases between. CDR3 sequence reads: CASSFDRNTGELFF. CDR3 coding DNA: TGCGCCAGCAGCTTTGACAGGAACACCGGGGAGCTGTTTTTT.

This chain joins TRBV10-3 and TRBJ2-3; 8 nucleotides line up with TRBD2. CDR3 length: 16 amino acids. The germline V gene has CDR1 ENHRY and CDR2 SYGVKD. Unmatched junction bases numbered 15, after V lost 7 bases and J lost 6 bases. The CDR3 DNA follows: TGTGCCATCAAAGAGGACCGAGGGACTAGAATTGATACGCAGTATTTT. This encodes CAIKEDRGTRIDTQYF.

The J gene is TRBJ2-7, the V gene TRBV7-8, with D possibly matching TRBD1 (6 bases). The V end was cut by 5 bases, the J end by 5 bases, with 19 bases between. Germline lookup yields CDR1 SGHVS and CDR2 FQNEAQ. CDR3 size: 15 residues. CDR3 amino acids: CASSPPLRSGDEQYF. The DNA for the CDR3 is TGTGCCAGCAGCCCCCCATTACGATCAGGGGACGAGCAGTACTTC.